In its sample, the clone carrying this TCR beta chain was seen a few times. Its specificity is unknown. These data originate in a study of T cells in Graves' hyperthyroidism and ophthalmopathy. Study-wide results and limits: In validation, the model predicted ophthalmopathy. These predictions came a median 6.5 months before onset. Most thyroid-expanded clonotypes above 0.001 were also found in blood.

Based on clinical symptoms, serum thyroxine and TRAb, thyroid ultrasound and orbital computed tomography, diagnoses were reached. Trimming pared 5 bases from V and 4 bases from J, leaving 12 bases between. The CDR3 consists of 15 residues. Germline CDR1 and CDR2: SEHNR and FQNEAQ (reference sequence). From RNA transcripts, TCR beta CDR3 regions were amplified. Primed by the HTBI set, a first-round RT-PCR was run on the TCR CDR3. MiXCR, run by TCRdb on the multiplex PCR reads, gives a single entry per CDR3 protein. The sample has around 540,000 distinct CDR3 sequences, around 46% seen once. Sequencing was performed on peripheral blood or thyroid tissue (not recorded which). The receptor comes from a woman aged 18-29 years with Graves' hyperthyroidism. The chain is built from TRBV7-9 and TRBJ2-6; D ambiguous. The CDR3 region is CASSHLKIGANVLTF. The CDR3 coding sequence is TGTGCCAGCAGCCACCTTAAGATAGGGGCCAACGTCCTGACTTTC.